These 21 T cell receptor beta chains came from one sample sequenced in a study of cytomegalovirus exposure and HLA in healthy donors. PCR amplification relied on 60 Vbeta primers (plus 13 Jbeta primers). This table comes from immunoSEQ multiplex PCR, and its TCRdb copy is limited to in-frame clones, with some not included. The top ten clones hold roughly 25% of a sample with 90,000 or so clones, around 80% of them seen once. The source material was PBMCs. Source of these receptors: a woman in her 50s in good health and CMV-seropositive.

The genes are TRBV7-2 and TRBJ2-7, with D possibly being TRBD1 (5 bases). There are 14 residues in the CDR3. Germline-derived CDR1 and CDR2 are SGHTA and FQGNSA. V lost 0 bases and J 4 bases, leaving 10 bases between the germline ends. The CDR3 DNA reads as TGTGCCAGCAGCTTAGCTTTGCAGGGATACGAGCAGTACGTC. This translates into CASSLALQGYEQYV.

This chain uses TRBV4-1 with TRBJ1-2; D ambiguous. The CDR3 is 12 residues long. Germline V gives CDR1 MGHRA, CDR2 YSYEKL. The V and J ends lost 3 bases and 5 bases respectively, with 7 bases between them. The CDR3 loop is CASSQEDYGYTF. As DNA, the CDR3 is TGCGCCAGCAGCCAGGAGGATTATGGCTACACCTTC.

The V and J genes are TRBV5-1 and TRBJ1-2; 12 bases are shared with TRBD1. The CDR3 totals 16 residues. Germline values: CDR1 SGHRS, CDR2 YFSETQ. With V trimmed by 4 bases and J by 8 bases, 12 bases remained unmatched. The CDR3 region has the DNA TGCGCCAGCAGCCCGGGACAGGGGGCGGCCTCACCCGGCTACACCTTC. Its protein product is CASSPGQGAASPGYTF.

As regards this clone: Other nucleotide sequences in the sample specify the same CDR3. The chain employs TRBV5-6 and TRBJ1-4; D ambiguous. The V gene's germline CDR1 is SGHDT and CDR2 YYEEEE. The CDR3 is 16 residues long. V was pared by 5 bases and J by 7 bases, with 21 bases between. CDR3 sequence: CASSRRRRWISEKLFF. The DNA for the CDR3 is TGTGCCAGCAGTCGCCGGAGACGGTGGATTAGTGAAAAACTGTTTTTT.

V gene TRBV6-5 combines with J gene TRBJ1-1; D gene uncertain. V was cut by 5 bases and J by 0 bases, with 10 bases left in between. The CDR3 runs 14 residues. CDR1 MNHEY and CDR2 SVGAGI come from the germline V gene. The CDR3 DNA reads TGTGCCAGCAGTCCTCCGGCGGTGAACACTGAAGCTTTCTTT. Protein: CASSPPAVNTEAFF.

The chain combines TRBV7-9 with TRBJ1-1; D is unclear. V lost 7 bases and J 4 bases, leaving 10 bases between the germline ends. CDR1 SEHNR and CDR2 FQNEAQ come from the germline V gene (reference sequence). The CDR3 length is 12 residues. Written as DNA, the CDR3 is TGTGCCAGCACGCGGGGTCTCACTGAAGCTTTCTTT. Translation: CASTRGLTEAFF.

This clone was detected only once. The rearrangement links TRBV6-5 to TRBJ1-1; 8 nucleotides align to TRBD1. The CDR3 covers 13 residues. Germline CDR1 and CDR2: MNHEY and SVGAGI. The V segment lost 4 bases and the J segment 4 bases; nucleotides outside the gene matches: 2. The CDR3: CASSSDRGTEAFF. CDR3 sequence (DNA): TGTGCCAGCAGTTCTGACAGGGGCACTGAAGCTTTCTTT.

The chain couples TRBV5-1 to TRBJ1-3, with a tentative D call TRBD1 (6 bases). This CDR3 is 17 amino acids long. The V end was cut by 4 bases, the J end by 5 bases, with 22 bases between. Germline CDR1 and CDR2: SGHRS and YFSETQ. CDR3 loop: CASSPLGMVTGRNTIYF. CDR3 in DNA: TGCGCCAGCAGCCCACTGGGGATGGTCACAGGGCGAAACACCATATATTTT.

The chain couples TRBV10-1 to TRBJ1-2, with D unresolved. The germline V and J ends were trimmed by 3 bases and 8 bases, with 13 bases remaining between them. The germline V gene has CDR1 WNHNN and CDR2 SYGVQD (reference sequence). The CDR3 covers 13 residues. CDR3 protein: CASSESGVQGYTF. In nucleotides, the CDR3 is TGCGCCAGCAGTGAATCGGGTGTTCAGGGCTACACCTTC.

This chain links TRBV6-6 with TRBJ1-2; D may be TRBD1 (6 bases). CDR3 length equals 10 residues. Germline V CDR1 and CDR2: MNHNY, SVGAGI (reference sequence). V was trimmed by 8 bases and J by 8 bases, leaving 9 bases between them. CDR3 in amino acids: CASGTQGYTF. The DNA for the CDR3 is TGTGCCAGCGGGACACAAGGCTACACCTTC.

This clone was seen a single time. The chain links TRBV30 to TRBJ1-2, with 8 bases lining up with TRBD1. This CDR3 region has 14 residues. Germline CDR1 GTSNPN, CDR2 SVGIG (reference sequence). V lost 0 bases, J lost 8 bases, and 8 bases stayed unmatched. In DNA form, the CDR3 reads TGTGCCTGGAGTGTCGGGTGGCAGGGGGCCGGCTACACCTTC. It translates to CAWSVGWQGAGYTF. The full variable domain, its missing parts supplied by reference TRBV30 and TRBJ1-2, is SQTIHQWPATLVQPVGSPLSLECTVEGTSNPNLYWYRQAAGRGLQLLFYSVGIGQISSEVPQNLSASRPQDRQFILSSKKLLLSDSGFYLCAWSVGWQGAGYTFGSGTRLTVV.

The chain uses TRBV5-1 and TRBJ2-1; 8 bases are shared with TRBD2. The V gene's germline CDR1 is SGHRS and CDR2 YFSETQ. The CDR3 spans 15 residues. With 3 bases clipped from V and 5 bases from J, the junction kept 7 bases outside the gene matches. As DNA, the CDR3 is TGCGCCAGCAGCTCTGGAGCGGGAGTTAACAATGAGCAGTTCTTC. It encodes CASSSGAGVNNEQFF.

This CDR3 reads CASSLGAGVDTQYF. DNA for the CDR3: TGTGCCAGCAGTTTAGGGGCAGGGGTAGATACGCAGTATTTT. The chain recombines TRBV28 with TRBJ2-3; TRBD1 might be the D (6 bases). This CDR3 comprises 14 residues. V was shortened by 2 bases and J by 5 bases, with 11 bases between the two germline ends. The V gene's germline CDR1 is MDHEN and CDR2 SYDVKM. The full variable domain, in which reference TRBV28 and TRBJ2-3 provide the parts outside the CDR3, is DVKVTQSSRYLVKRTGEKVFLECVQDMDHENMFWYRQDPGLGLRLIYFSYDVKMKEKGDIPEGYSVSREKKERFSLILESASTNQTSMYLCASSLGAGVDTQYFGPGTRLTVL.

This clone showed up just a few times. At one end the junction does not follow the germline gene, possibly because of a read error. The rearrangement links TRBV7-9 to TRBJ1-5; 7 bases align to TRBD1. Germline loops: CDR1 SEHNR, CDR2 FQNEAQ (reference sequence). CDR3 length: 18 amino acids. The CDR3 DNA reads TGTTCCAGCAGCTTGGGTGCTGGGACAGCTTATAGCAATCAGCCCCAGCATTTT. Encoded protein: CSSSLGAGTAYSNQPQHF.

The chain uses TRBV7-2 and TRBJ2-5; 7 bases are a match to TRBD2. Germline-derived CDR1 and CDR2 are SGHTA and FQGNSA. This CDR3 comprises 16 residues. With V trimmed by 3 bases and J by 4 bases, 11 bases remained unmatched. As DNA, the CDR3 is TGTGCCAGCAGCTTCGGCGGGAGCGTAAGGAGAGAGACCCAGTACTTC. Encoded protein: CASSFGGSVRRETQYF.

This chain uses TRBV6-1 with TRBJ2-5; D is possibly TRBD1 (5 bases). The V gene lost 2 bases and the J gene lost 7 bases, with 11 bases spanning the gap. The CDR3 extends over 13 amino acids. Germline CDR1 is MNHNS and CDR2 is SASEGT. This CDR3 is CASSETGLGTQYF. CDR3 bases: TGTGCCAGCAGTGAAACAGGTCTCGGGACCCAGTACTTC.

The chain combines TRBV7-9 with TRBJ1-2, with 9 bases identical to TRBD1. Germline CDR1 is SEHNR and CDR2 is FQNEAQ (reference sequence). J lost 2 bases, V lost 5 bases, and 6 bases had no gene match. The CDR3 is made up of 15 amino acids. The CDR3 nucleotides are TGTGCCAGCAGCCCCCGGGACAGGGAGAACTATGGCTACACCTTC. It yields the protein CASSPRDRENYGYTF.

The chain combines TRBV21-1 with TRBJ2-4; the DNA was not used to check the table's D call, TRBD2. TRBV21-1 represents a pseudogene. CDR3 length: 19 residues. The CDR3 loop reads CASSKALLSAEGPKNIQYF. Here the CDR3 DNA reads TGTGCCAGCAGCAAAGCGCTTTTGTCGGCGGAGGGACCCAAAAACATTCAGTACTTC.

V and J are TRBV12-5 and TRBJ2-7; the D is unclear. The CDR3 covers 15 residues. Germline CDR1 is LGHNT and CDR2 is FRNRAP. Between the trimmed V and J ends, which lost 4 bases and 6 bases, there was a span of 19 bases. This chain's CDR3 is CASGSSLIPSSEQYV. In nucleotides, the CDR3 is TGTGCTAGTGGTTCATCCCTCATACCGAGTAGCGAGCAGTACGTC.

The chain uses TRBV29-1 and TRBJ2-3; 11 nucleotides align to TRBD2. Germline CDR1 reads SQVTM; CDR2 reads ANQGSEA. J was trimmed by 5 bases and V by 4 bases; bases with no gene match: 5. The CDR3 is 14 residues long. The CDR3 DNA reads as TGCAGCGTTGCGGGACTAGCGGACGTAGATACGCAGTATTTT. Amino acid sequence: CSVAGLADVDTQYF.

This chain connects TRBV6-6 to TRBJ1-2; 7 bases match TRBD1. CDR1 MNHNY and CDR2 SVGAGI come from the germline V gene (reference sequence). The CDR3 is made up of 12 amino acids. V shed 0 bases and J 13 bases; nucleotides not matched to a gene: 5. Written as DNA, the CDR3 is TGTGCCAGCAGTTACTCGGGACAGATGTCCACCTTC. It codes for CASSYSGQMSTF.